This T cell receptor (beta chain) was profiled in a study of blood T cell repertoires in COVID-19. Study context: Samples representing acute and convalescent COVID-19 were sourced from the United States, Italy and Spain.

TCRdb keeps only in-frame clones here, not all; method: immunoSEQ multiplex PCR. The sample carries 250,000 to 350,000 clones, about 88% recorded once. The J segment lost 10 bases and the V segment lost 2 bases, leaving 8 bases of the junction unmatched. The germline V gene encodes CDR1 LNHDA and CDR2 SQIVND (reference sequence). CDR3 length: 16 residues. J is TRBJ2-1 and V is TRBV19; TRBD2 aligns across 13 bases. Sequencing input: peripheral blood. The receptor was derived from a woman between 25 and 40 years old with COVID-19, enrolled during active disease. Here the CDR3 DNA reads TGTGCCAGTAGTATATCCGGGACTAGCGGGATCAGGGAGCAGTTCTTC. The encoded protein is CASSISGTSGIREQFF.